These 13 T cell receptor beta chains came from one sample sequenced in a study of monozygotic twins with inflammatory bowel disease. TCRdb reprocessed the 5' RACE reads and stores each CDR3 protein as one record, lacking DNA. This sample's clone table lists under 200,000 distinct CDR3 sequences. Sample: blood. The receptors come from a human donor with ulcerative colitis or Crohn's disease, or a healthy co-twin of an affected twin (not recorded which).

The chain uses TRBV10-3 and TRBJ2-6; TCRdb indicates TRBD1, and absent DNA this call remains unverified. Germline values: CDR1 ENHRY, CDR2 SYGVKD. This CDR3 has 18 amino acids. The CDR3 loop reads CAISGLYARVTGANVLTF.

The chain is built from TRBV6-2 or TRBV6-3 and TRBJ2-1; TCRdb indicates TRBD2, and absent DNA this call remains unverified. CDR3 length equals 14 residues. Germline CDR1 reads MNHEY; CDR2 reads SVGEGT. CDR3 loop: CASSPQGLANEQFF.

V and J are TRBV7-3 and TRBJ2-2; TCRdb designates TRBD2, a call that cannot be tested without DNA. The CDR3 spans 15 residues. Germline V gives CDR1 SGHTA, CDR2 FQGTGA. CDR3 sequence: CASSILAGNTGELFF.

CDR3 in amino acids: CASSGMGGVGEKLFF. This chain links TRBV7-8 with TRBJ1-4. This CDR3 is built from 15 residues. The germline V gene encodes CDR1 SGHVS and CDR2 FQNEAQ.

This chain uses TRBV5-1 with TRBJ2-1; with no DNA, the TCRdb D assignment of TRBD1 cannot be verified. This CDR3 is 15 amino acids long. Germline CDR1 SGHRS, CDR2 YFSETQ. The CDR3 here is CASSLEGANSNEQFF.

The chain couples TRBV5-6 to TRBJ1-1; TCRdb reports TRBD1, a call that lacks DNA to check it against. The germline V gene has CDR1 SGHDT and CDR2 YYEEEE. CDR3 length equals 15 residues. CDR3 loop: CASSFDRGGNTEAFF.

CDR3 amino acids: CASSPIAARSSYEQYF. V is TRBV18 and J is TRBJ2-7; without DNA, the TCRdb call of TRBD2 cannot be checked. The CDR3 has 16 residues. The germline gives CDR1 KGHSH, CDR2 LQKENI.

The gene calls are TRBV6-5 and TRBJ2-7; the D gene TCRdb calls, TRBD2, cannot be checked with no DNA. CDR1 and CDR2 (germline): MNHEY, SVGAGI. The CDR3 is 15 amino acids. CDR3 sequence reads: CASSYSPGLTYEQYF.

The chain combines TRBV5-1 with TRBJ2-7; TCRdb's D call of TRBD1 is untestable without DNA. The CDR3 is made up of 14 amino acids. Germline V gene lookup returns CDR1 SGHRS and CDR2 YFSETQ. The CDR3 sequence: CASSVVWGAYEQYF.

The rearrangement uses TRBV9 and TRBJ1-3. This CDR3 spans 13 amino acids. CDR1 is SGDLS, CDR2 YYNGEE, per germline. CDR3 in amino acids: CASGRGDGNTIYF. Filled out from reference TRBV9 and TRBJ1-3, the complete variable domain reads DSGVTQTPKHLITATGQRVTLRCSPRSGDLSVYWYQQSLDQGLQFLIQYYNGEERAKGNILERFSAQQFPDLHSELNLSSLELGDSALYFCASGRGDGNTIYFGEGSWLTVV.

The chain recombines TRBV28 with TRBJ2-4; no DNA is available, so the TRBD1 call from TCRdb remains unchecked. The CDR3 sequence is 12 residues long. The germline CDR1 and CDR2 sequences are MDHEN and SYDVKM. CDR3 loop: CASSLQVLPPFF.

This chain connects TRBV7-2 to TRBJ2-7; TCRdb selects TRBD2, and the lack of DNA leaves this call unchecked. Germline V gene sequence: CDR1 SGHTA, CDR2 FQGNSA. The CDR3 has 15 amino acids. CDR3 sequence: CASSESSVRSYEQYF.

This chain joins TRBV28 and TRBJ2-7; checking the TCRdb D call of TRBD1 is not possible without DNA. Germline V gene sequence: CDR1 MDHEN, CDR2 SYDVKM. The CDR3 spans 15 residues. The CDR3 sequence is CASSFHRDGSYEQYF.